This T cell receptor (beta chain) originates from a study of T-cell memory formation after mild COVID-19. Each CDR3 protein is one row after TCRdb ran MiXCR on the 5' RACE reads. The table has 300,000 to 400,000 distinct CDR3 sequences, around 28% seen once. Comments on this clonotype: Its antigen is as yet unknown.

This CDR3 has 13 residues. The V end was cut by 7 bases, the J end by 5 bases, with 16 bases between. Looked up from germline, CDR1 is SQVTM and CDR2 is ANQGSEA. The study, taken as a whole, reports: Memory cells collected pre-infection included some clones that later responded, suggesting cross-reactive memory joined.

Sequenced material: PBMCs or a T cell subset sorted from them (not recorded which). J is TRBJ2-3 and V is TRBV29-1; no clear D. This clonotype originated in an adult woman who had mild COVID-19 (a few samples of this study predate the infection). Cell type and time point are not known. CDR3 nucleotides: TGCAGCGCCGGGCCCCTATTGGGAGATACGCAGTATTTT. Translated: CSAGPLLGDTQYF.